This T cell receptor (beta chain) emerged from a study of shared clonotypes between healthy human individuals. Study-level findings and limits: Naive subsets tended to show greater estimated richness than memory subsets.

Worth noting for this clone: The antigen is unknown.

Repertoires were generated with immunoSEQ multiplex PCR, while TCRdb's copy carries only in-frame clones and drops some. The table includes millions of clones, around 95% detected once. This CDR3 comprises 17 residues. V lost 2 bases to trimming and J lost 10 bases; unmatched junction nucleotides: 16. CDR1 and CDR2 from the germline V gene are SEHNR and FQNEAQ (reference sequence). The chain joins TRBV7-9 to TRBJ2-2, with 7 bases aligning to TRBD1. The sequence was collected from a man younger than 35 in good health. Sequenced sample: naive CD4+ T cells sorted from blood. The subset was: CD45RA+ positively selected. The CDR3 sequence is CASSLTGDGRIVQELFF. DNA of the CDR3: TGTGCCAGCAGCTTAACAGGGGACGGCAGAATAGTCCAGGAGCTGTTTTTT.